This T cell receptor (beta chain) originates from a study of blood T cells in healthy people across ages. Study observations and caveats: Higher naive T cell percentage went strongly together with higher TCR beta diversity.

Notes on this clonotype: What it binds is unknown.

CDR1 and CDR2 from the germline V gene are SGHTA and FQGNSA. The CDR3 totals 15 residues. V was clipped by 0 bases and J by 5 bases, with 13 bases between them. The use of a sample-barcoded 5' primer and a J-beta primer mix characterized a second PCR of roughly 6 to 11 cycles. A template-switch adaptor with 12 random nucleotides tagged each cDNA molecule. One entry per CDR3 protein, called by TCRdb with MiXCR from the 5' RACE reads. The profile shows 700,000 to 850,000 distinct CDR3 sequences, roughly 35% of them singletons. Material: blood. This sequence joins TRBV7-2 and TRBJ2-5; weak D call: TRBD1 (7 bases). The sequence was obtained from a man younger than 35 in good health. CDR3 loop: CASSLAVRGRETQYF. CDR3 bases: TGTGCCAGCAGCTTAGCTGTCAGGGGGAGGGAGACCCAGTACTTC. The complete variable domain, with remaining parts taken from reference TRBV7-2 and TRBJ2-5, reads GAGVSQSPSNKVTEKGKDVELRCDPISGHTALYWYRQSLGQGLEFLIYFQGNSAPDKSGLPSDRFSAERTGGSVSTLTIQRTQQEDSAVYLCASSLAVRGRETQYFGPGTRLLVL.